This entry concerns a single T cell receptor beta chain. V was pared by 6 bases and J by 4 bases, with 12 bases between. This CDR3 is built from 13 residues. CDR1 and CDR2 (germline): SNHLY, FYNNEI. TCR beta sequencing covered blood CD8+ and CD4+ T cells. The data were taken from a study of CD8 T cells in Susac syndrome. RNA, at roughly 0.45 to 1 ug, was reverse transcribed with random hexamers. The CDR3 of TCR beta was amplified by immunoSEQ multiplex PCR across 54 Vbeta and 13 Jbeta. MiXCR, run by TCRdb on the immunoSEQ multiplex PCR reads, gives a single entry per CDR3 protein. The profile covers around 170,000 distinct CDR3 sequences, with approximately 95% appearing a single time and roughly 0.12% taken by the ten largest.

The chain uses TRBV2 and TRBJ1-2; D unclear. This clonotype originated in a human donor with Susac syndrome. The sample taken for sequencing was CD4+ T cells from PBMCs. The CDR3 DNA is TGTGCCAGCAGAAATACAGTTTCCTATGGCTACACCTTC. Its protein is CASRNTVSYGYTF.